The 30 T cell receptor beta chains listed next were all sequenced from one sample in a study of spatial heterogeneity in lung cancer. Whole-study results and caveats: Mutation tallies in tumors tracked expanded intratumoral alpha and beta TCR counts.

MiXCR was run by TCRdb on the 5' RACE reads, yielding one entry per CDR3 protein. Among about 100,000 distinct CDR3 sequences, under 4.5% were seen once, and the ten largest hold 21%. Specified time point: sample taken at primary tumor resection. No antigen is known for these receptors. The sample was lung tumor tissue, taken at surgery. Every receptor here comes from a male donor with early-stage non-small cell lung cancer.

This clonotype was found many times. The chain has TRBV10-3 and TRBJ2-1, with 12 bases lining up with TRBD2. After removal of 6 bases from V and 6 bases from J, the junction contained 3 bases not matched to a gene. There are 14 residues in the CDR3. CDR1 and CDR2 (germline): ENHRY, SYGVKD. CDR3 sequence reads: CAIRGLAGRNEQFF. Here the CDR3 DNA reads TGTGCCATCAGAGGACTAGCGGGACGCAATGAGCAGTTCTTC.

This clonotype was seen repeatedly, ten times or more. The chain employs TRBV20-1 and TRBJ2-3, with D uncertain. The germline CDR1 and CDR2 sequences are DFQATT and SNEGSKA (reference sequence). The V gene lost 5 bases and the J gene lost 1 base, with 10 bases spanning the gap. The CDR3 runs 13 residues. In DNA form, the CDR3 reads TGCAGTGCTCCCGGGCCCCGCACAGATACGCAGTATTTT. Translating gives CSAPGPRTDTQYF.

The sample holds many counts of this clonotype. The V and J genes are TRBV20-1 and TRBJ2-1; TRBD2 aligns across 9 bases. V was pared by 0 bases and J by 0 bases, with 3 bases of the junction left unmatched. This CDR3 is built from 16 residues. CDR1 DFQATT and CDR2 SNEGSKA come from the germline V gene (reference sequence). CDR3 residues: CSARDLAGNSYNEQFF. The CDR3, as DNA: TGCAGTGCTAGAGACCTAGCGGGGAACTCCTACAATGAGCAGTTCTTC.

Ten or more counts support this clonotype. The genes are TRBV20-1 and TRBJ2-5; possibly TRBD2 for D (6 bases). Germline V lookup: CDR1 DFQATT, CDR2 SNEGSKA (reference sequence). The germline V and J ends were trimmed by 1 base and 4 bases, with 13 bases remaining between them. This CDR3 is built from 14 residues. The DNA of the CDR3 is TGCAGTGCTAGAGGGGACTCGGCCGTAGAGACCCAGTACTTC. The encoded protein is CSARGDSAVETQYF.

The table lists this clonotype with a few counts. The J gene is TRBJ1-1, the V gene TRBV20-1; no clear D gene. Germline lookup yields CDR1 DFQATT and CDR2 SNEGSKA (reference sequence). CDR3 length equals 12 residues. V was cut by 5 bases and J by 1 base, with 8 bases left in between. The CDR3 bases are TGCAGTGCTCAGACATGGAACACTGAAGCTTTCTTT. It specifies CSAQTWNTEAFF.

In this sample, this clonotype turned up many times. The genes are TRBV7-6 and TRBJ1-5, with D maybe TRBD1 (5 bases). Germline assignment: CDR1 SGHVS and CDR2 FNYEAQ. The CDR3 spans 13 residues. V dropped 5 bases and J dropped 3 bases, with 8 bases sitting between them. This CDR3 reads CASSRQFNQPQHF. The CDR3 nucleotides read TGTGCCAGCAGCCGACAGTTCAATCAGCCCCAGCATTTT.

This clonotype has ten or more counts. The chain carries TRBV4-1 and TRBJ2-2; D not resolved. This CDR3 has 14 amino acids. V was pared by 0 bases and J by 7 bases, with 9 bases between. In germline, CDR1 is MGHRA, CDR2 YSYEKL. This CDR3 reads CASSQDRILGELFF. CDR3 nucleotide sequence: TGCGCCAGCAGCCAAGACCGGATCCTCGGGGAGCTGTTTTTT.

This clonotype was recorded at least ten times. The chain joins TRBV7-9 to TRBJ2-5; 9 bases agree with TRBD2. The germline V gene has CDR1 SEHNR and CDR2 FQNEAQ (reference sequence). J was trimmed by 0 bases and V by 2 bases; bases with no gene match: 1. This CDR3 is 15 amino acids long. The CDR3 region has the DNA TGTGCCAGCAGCTTAAGACTAGCGGACCAAGAGACCCAGTACTTC. As protein: CASSLRLADQETQYF.

Many counts were recorded for this clonotype. V is TRBV5-5 and J is TRBJ1-6, with no clear D. CDR3 length equals 14 residues. V was pared by 0 bases and J by 10 bases, with 11 bases between. Looked up from germline, CDR1 is SGHKS and CDR2 is YYEKEE (reference sequence). The CDR3 region has the DNA TGTGCCAGCAGCTTGGCCCGGGGTAGGTCACCCCTCCACTTT. Protein product: CASSLARGRSPLHF.

This clonotype appeared many times. The chain has TRBV6-5 and TRBJ2-1; no reliable D call. This CDR3 is built from 14 residues. Trimming left V 6 bases short and J 4 bases short, with 13 bases between. Germline values: CDR1 MNHEY, CDR2 SVGAGI. In DNA, the CDR3 is TGTGCCAGCAGAAGGGTAACGACTTACAATGAGCAGTTCTTC. Amino acid sequence: CASRRVTTYNEQFF.

This clonotype was seen many times. The CDR3 DNA follows: TGTGCCACGACAGGGCCAGCTGGAAACACCATATATTTT. This sequence encodes CATTGPAGNTIYF. This chain joins TRBV10-3 and TRBJ1-3; 7 bases are a match to TRBD1. The length of the CDR3 is 13 residues. V was pared by 10 bases and J by 2 bases, with 5 bases of the junction left unmatched. Germline CDR1 reads ENHRY; CDR2 reads SYGVKD.

This clonotype was counted at least ten times. This chain joins TRBV4-1 and TRBJ2-1; D may be TRBD2 (5 bases). The CDR3 runs to 12 residues. CDR1 is MGHRA, CDR2 YSYEKL, per germline. V dropped 2 bases and J dropped 9 bases, with 8 bases sitting between them. In nucleotides, the CDR3 is TGCGCCAGCAGCCAAACTAGAGCTGAGCAGTTCTTC. Translation gives CASSQTRAEQFF.

At least ten counts were recorded for this clonotype. The rearrangement joins TRBV4-1 to TRBJ2-2; possible D gene TRBD1, 5 bases. Per the germline V gene, CDR1 is MGHRA and CDR2 is YSYEKL. Trimming removed 4 bases from V and 7 bases from J, with 16 bases in between. The CDR3 has 15 residues. The CDR3 sequence is CASSPTWRQGGELFF. CDR3 DNA sequence: TGCGCCAGCAGCCCAACTTGGCGTCAGGGCGGGGAGCTGTTTTTT.

This clonotype was detected ten times or more. This chain connects TRBV5-1 to TRBJ2-7; D might be TRBD1 (6 bases). V was clipped by 2 bases and J by 2 bases, with 8 bases between them. The CDR3 contains 13 residues. Germline V CDR1 and CDR2: SGHRS, YFSETQ. DNA for the CDR3: TGCGCCAGCAGCTTTGCAGGGGCCTACGAGCAGTACTTC. It translates to CASSFAGAYEQYF.

This clonotype showed up many times. The V and J genes are TRBV4-2 and TRBJ2-3; TRBD2 matches at 8 bases. This CDR3 is 16 amino acids long. Germline V lookup: CDR1 LGHNA, CDR2 YNFKEQ. V was clipped by 8 bases and J by 5 bases; unmatched bases: 15. CDR3 protein: CASRNAQREKEDTQYF. CDR3 bases: TGTGCCAGCCGAAACGCCCAGCGGGAGAAGGAAGATACGCAGTATTTT.

This clonotype was counted many times. This rearrangement joins TRBV3-1 to TRBJ2-3; D ambiguous. Germline V gene data show CDR1 as LGHDT and CDR2 as YNNKEL (reference sequence). Trimming shortened V by 2 bases and J by 0 bases, and 6 bases separated the two germline ends. CDR3 size: 14 residues. The CDR3 loop reads CASSQLGSTDTQYF. The DNA of the CDR3 is TGTGCCAGCAGCCAACTGGGGAGCACAGATACGCAGTATTTT.

This clonotype was found many times. The chain joins TRBV27 to TRBJ2-5; 14 positions agree with TRBD2. V gave up 5 bases and J gave up 5 bases; unmatched junction bases: 7. The CDR3 runs 16 residues. Germline assignment: CDR1 MNHEY and CDR2 SMNVEV (reference sequence). The chain's CDR3 is CASSPETSGRVETQYF. The CDR3 DNA sequence: TGTGCCAGCAGTCCCGAGACTAGCGGGAGGGTTGAGACCCAGTACTTC.

The chain combines TRBV27 with TRBJ1-5; a weak D match, TRBD1 (5 bases). The CDR3 runs 14 residues. Germline V gene sequence: CDR1 MNHEY, CDR2 SMNVEV (reference sequence). Trimming took 5 bases from V and 3 from J, leaving 11 bases between them. Written as DNA, the CDR3 is TGTGCCAGCAGTATGACAGACCTCAATCAGCCCCAGCATTTT. It translates to CASSMTDLNQPQHF.

In this sample, this clonotype turned up a few times. The J gene is TRBJ2-7, the V gene TRBV5-1, with TRBD2 matching 10 bases. V dropped 4 bases and J dropped 5; count of bases not matched to a gene: 9. There are 15 residues in the CDR3. Germline loops: CDR1 SGHRS, CDR2 YFSETQ. In nucleotides, the CDR3 is TGCGCCAGCAGCCCAACGACTAGCGGGCCACACGAGCAGTACTTC. Protein sequence: CASSPTTSGPHEQYF.

In this sample, this clonotype turned up many times. J is TRBJ2-7 and V is TRBV20-1; D possibly corresponds to TRBD2 (5 bases). The CDR3 has 13 amino acids. Trimming took 7 bases from V and 2 from J, leaving 15 bases between them. Germline CDR1 is DFQATT and CDR2 is SNEGSKA (reference sequence). This CDR3 reads CSGGNRDAYEQYF. CDR3 sequence (DNA): TGCAGTGGAGGGAACCGAGATGCCTACGAGCAGTACTTC.

This clonotype was seen repeatedly, ten times or more. The gene calls are TRBV30 and TRBJ2-7; TRBD2 is a possible D gene (6 bases). V was cut by 3 bases and J by 4 bases, with 13 bases left in between. The CDR3 is 13 amino acids. Germline assignment: CDR1 GTSNPN and CDR2 SVGIG (reference sequence). In DNA, the CDR3 is TGTGCCTGGAGGGGCGGGGAGTTTTACGAGCAGTACTTC. It specifies CAWRGGEFYEQYF.

This clonotype has more than one count but fewer than ten. The chain recombines TRBV14 with TRBJ1-1; D gene unclear. The germline CDR1 and CDR2 sequences are SGHDN and FVKESK. CDR3 length: 14 residues. V lost 5 bases and J 4 bases, leaving 14 bases between the germline ends. Here the CDR3 DNA reads TGTGCCAGCAGCTTCCTTTCCCGGCCCACTGAAGCTTTCTTT. Translated, it gives CASSFLSRPTEAFF.

This clonotype has ten or more counts. The chain carries TRBV6-1 and TRBJ1-1; D not resolved. Per germline, CDR1 MNHNS and CDR2 SASEGT. Trimming cost V 10 bases and J 4 bases, with 10 bases left between them. The CDR3 spans 11 residues. The CDR3 sequence is CATRPGTEAFF. The CDR3 DNA follows: TGTGCCACCCGACCCGGCACTGAAGCTTTCTTT.

Sample share makes this clonotype large. The CDR3 region has the DNA TGCAGTGCTAGAGGGTTAGAGGAATCCCAACGTTCACCCCTCCACTTT. The encoded protein is CSARGLEESQRSPLHF. The chain carries TRBV20-1 and TRBJ1-6; D is uncertain. The germline CDR1 and CDR2 sequences are DFQATT and SNEGSKA (reference sequence). The CDR3 has 16 residues. V gave up 1 base and J gave up 9 bases, with 19 bases separating them.

The rearrangement uses TRBV30 and TRBJ2-7; D might be TRBD1 or TRBD2, each matching 5 bases. V was clipped by 5 bases and J by 2 bases, with 13 bases between them. Germline V gives CDR1 GTSNPN, CDR2 SVGIG (reference sequence). This CDR3 spans 13 amino acids. CDR3 DNA sequence: TGTGCCTGGGACGGGGACGGGGCCTACGAGCAGTACTTC. As protein: CAWDGDGAYEQYF.

The chain combines TRBV27 with TRBJ2-2, with no clear D. CDR3 length: 13 residues. Per germline, CDR1 MNHEY and CDR2 SMNVEV (reference sequence). V dropped 2 bases and J dropped 5 bases, with 6 bases sitting between them. The CDR3 sequence is CASSLGITGELFF. The DNA for the CDR3 is TGTGCCAGCAGTTTAGGGATTACCGGGGAGCTGTTTTTT.

In its sample, this clonotype was seen many times. CDR3 sequence reads: CSARDSRGGNTGELFF. As DNA, the CDR3 is TGCAGTGCTAGGGATTCTAGAGGCGGTAACACCGGGGAGCTGTTTTTT. The genes are TRBV20-1 and TRBJ2-2; D not resolved. There are 16 residues in the CDR3. Trimming pared 3 bases from V and 2 bases from J, leaving 16 bases between. Germline V gene sequence: CDR1 DFQATT, CDR2 SNEGSKA (reference sequence).

This clonotype was recorded at least ten times. This rearrangement joins TRBV12-5 to TRBJ2-5; 8 bases align to TRBD1. The CDR3 is 16 amino acids. The V gene end was trimmed by 3 bases and the J gene end by 5 bases; junction bases not matched to a gene: 11. In germline, CDR1 is LGHNT, CDR2 FRNRAP. CDR3 bases: TGTGCTAGTGGTTTTCCTAAGGACAGGGACGGGGAGACCCAGTACTTC. It is translated as CASGFPKDRDGETQYF.

This clonotype came up many times. The chain couples TRBV29-1 to TRBJ2-2; D is uncertain. The CDR3 loop spans 13 amino acids. CDR1 and CDR2 from the germline V gene are SQVTM and ANQGSEA. With 4 bases removed from V and 2 bases from J, the gap between germline ends came to 8 bases. The CDR3 is CSVADTNTGELFF. The CDR3 bases are TGCAGCGTTGCCGACACCAACACCGGGGAGCTGTTTTTT.

Many counts were recorded for this clonotype. J is TRBJ1-1 and V is TRBV6-5, with D unresolved. Trimming removed 5 bases from V and 9 bases from J, with 16 bases in between. CDR1 is MNHEY and CDR2 is SVGAGI in the germline V gene. The CDR3 extends over 13 amino acids. CDR3 bases: TGTGCCAGCAGTGGGCGTACCGGGCCCCAAGCTTTCTTT. Translation: CASSGRTGPQAFF.